The entry that follows covers one TCR beta chain sequence. Methods used by the authors: Reference gene primer amplification gave estimated nucleated cell counts. The table came from immunoSEQ multiplex PCR; TCRdb's copy has only in-frame clones and leaves some out. V and J calls and clone size come straight from that table; D and trimming were deduced from the DNA. The repertoire has about 76,000 clones, 86% of them found once; the top ten carry over 15%. The CDR3 runs 15 residues. Germline CDR1 SGHNT, CDR2 YYREEE (reference sequence). With 4 bases clipped from V and 4 bases from J, the junction kept 7 bases outside the gene matches. The data stem from a study of blood T cell repertoires in COVID-19. Looking at the study overall: Donors in the United States, Italy and Spain gave samples during acute or convalescent COVID-19. From T cells, B-cell-depleted T cells, or PBMCs came the material, which was cDNA or gDNA.

The chain couples TRBV5-4 to TRBJ2-3; 9 bases agree with TRBD2. The receptor's source is a human donor in a cohort sampled during active COVID-19. The specimen sequenced was peripheral blood. CDR3 sequence reads: CASSLPGLASDTQYF. CDR3 DNA sequence: TGTGCCAGCAGCCTTCCGGGACTAGCCTCAGATACGCAGTATTTT.